The subject of this entry is one T cell receptor beta chain. This clone turned up a few times. Its antigen target is currently unknown. Base quality data are lacking; no much larger clone is found one base away. CD8 naive samples consisted of CD45RO-negative cells that were positively selected for CCR7, yielding a CD45RA+CCR7+ population without TemRA cells. Donors were healthy HIV-negative adults with no recently reported acute infections or vaccinations. All donors were Caucasian adults living in Nashville, Tennessee, USA. Blood was obtained by leukapheresis, after which PBMCs were separated by Ficoll-Histopaque density gradient centrifugation and cryopreserved in liquid nitrogen vapor phase. Analytical flow cytometry was used to check the purity and quantity of each magnetically sorted T cell population. From each sorted fraction, genomic DNA was isolated and quantified by UV absorbance on a Nanodrop 2000c.

The data were obtained in a study of shared clonotypes between healthy human individuals (dated by TCRdb to about 2020). In the study overall: The cohort comprised a couple of women and a few men aged 18 to 49 years. Libraries were prepared and TCR repertoires were sequenced by different laboratories using diverse techniques, in order to increase sequencing depth and limit assay-specific biases. Each donor's leukapheresis produced roughly between about 0.9 and 9.5 billion PBMCs. The study deeply sequenced blood TCR repertoires of several healthy adults to estimate repertoire size and the extent of clonotype sharing between individuals. Per donor, three plates each were used for CD4 naive and CD4 memory, two for CD8 naive, and one for CD8 memory. Results and caveats for the whole study, not just this receptor: Because the study included a small number of donors, the genetic and exposure-history diversity represented was limited. Even with the large sequencing depth, rarefaction of the sorted-subset datasets indicated that sequencing was incomplete. Sharing across a few donors was observed for roughly 5.4% of naive CD4, 3.5% of naive CD8, over 2% of memory CD4, and roughly 0.4% of memory CD8 clonotypes. Sampling was restricted to blood, and TCR repertoires in tissue are likely to differ from TCR repertoires in blood. Clonotypes shared by all four sorted-subset donors showed higher generation probabilities than non-shared clonotypes. Pairwise subsampling indicated that sequencing depth was expected to affect the degree of clonotype sharing among donors. Larger estimated clonotype richness was generally found for naive subsets than for memory subsets.

Using the deep immunoSEQ assay, multiplex PCR amplified TCR CDR3 regions from genomic DNA. Genomic DNA extracted from each cell subset was distributed evenly over all wells of several immunoSEQ 96-well plates, and each plate served as one replicate. Each replicate PCR for sorted subsets received around 200 ng genomic DNA, equal to around 32,000 T cell genomes. Purified libraries were measured with a Qubit 3.0 fluorometer, size-checked on a Bioanalyzer 2100, and measured again with the KAPA Library Quantification kit. Every immunoSEQ 96-well plate was sequenced on a dedicated single-read 150-cycle Illumina NextSeq 550 flow cell. In the authors' own workflow: The immunoSEQ output contained only junctional sequences without quality scores, so filtering could not match that applied to full-length reads. To assign V/J genes and CDR3, sequences were annotated using PyIR, a Python wrapper for IgBLAST v1.9, with IMGT germline references. Reads were removed for weak V/J assignments (E-value above 1e-6), missing CDR3, stop codons, out-of-frame junctions, or ambiguous translated residues. V3J clonotypes were defined as sequences sharing an identical inferred V gene, J gene, and CDR3 amino acid sequence. Percentage overlap between repertoires was computed as shared unique clonotypes divided by the size of the smaller repertoire. Repertoire richness was assessed with RTK rarefaction, the Chao1 estimator, and Recon v2.1 estimates of unobserved clonotypes. OLGA was used to compute generation probabilities for all TCRbeta clonotypes that the gDNA method yielded from a handful of donors. TCRdb mirrors the immuneACCESS table, restricted to in-frame sequences. Some clones are absent from its copies; in checked studies, under half trace to an unresolved V gene, and the reason for the others is unknown. Clonal size and the V and J genes are those of that table, whereas D and trimming came from the DNA. The table for this sample lists roughly 2,000,000 clones; around 93% of them were counted only once. Under 2% of the sample is in the top ten clones.

The TCR comes from a man aged 18 to 35 in good health. Some clones in this sample may be carry-over from other donors' samples. The sample comprised naive CD8+ T cells from PBMCs. The sample's cell subset or site label, in plain terms: CD45RA+CCR7+.

The DNA sequence is as follows: TGCAGCGTTGAAGAGTGGCCAGGGAGTGAAGCTTTCTTT. Its translation reads: CSVEEWPGSEAFF. The chain is made from TRBV29-1 and TRBJ1-1; the D gene is possibly TRBD1, with 5 bases matching. V gives up 0 bases and J gives up 7 bases, and the segment between their germline ends measures 12 bases. The germline V gene yields SQVTM for CDR1 and ANQGSEA for CDR2. Measured from the cysteine to the phenylalanine, the CDR3 is 13 residues long. Just CDR3 DNA is preserved here, 39 bases in frame from base 1.